Listed below are T cell receptor beta chains from one sample, sequenced in a study of identical twins. TCRdb reanalysed the 5' RACE reads using MiXCR and keeps one entry per CDR3 protein. The sample shows about 300,000 distinct CDR3 sequences, approximately 13% of them seen only once. The same sample was also studied in work on yellow fever vaccine responses in identical twins.

The sample consisted of CD8+ T cells sorted from blood. The receptors stem from a woman aged 18-30 years in good health. CDR3s include the opening cysteine and the closing phenylalanine or tryptophan. D genes are given only for firm matches. Clone size appears in some rows only: once, few, many, or a class for an expanded clone.

CDR3 protein: CASSPQVFNYGYTF
CDR3 DNA: TGTGCCAGCAGCCCTCAGGTCTTTAACTATGGCTACACCTTC
J gene: TRBJ1-2
D gene: NA
V gene: TRBV13
clone size: NA

CDR3 protein: CATRDSYNEQFF
CDR3 DNA: TGTGCCACCCGGGACAGTTACAATGAGCAGTTCTTC
J gene: TRBJ2-1
D gene: TRBD1
V gene: TRBV24-1
clone size: many

CDR3 protein: CASSGVAGINTGELFF
CDR3 DNA: TGTGCCAGCAGCGGAGTAGCGGGAATCAACACCGGGGAGCTGTTTTTT
J gene: TRBJ2-2
D gene: TRBD2
V gene: TRBV7-8
clone size: few

CDR3 protein: CASFPDGLAGIYEQFF
CDR3 DNA: TGTGCCAGCTTCCCAGACGGACTAGCGGGAATCTATGAGCAGTTCTTC
J gene: TRBJ2-1
D gene: TRBD2
V gene: TRBV12-3/TRBV12-4
clone size: NA

CDR3 protein: CASSLAPRRDTQYF
CDR3 DNA: TGTGCCAGCAGCTTAGCTCCCAGGAGGGATACGCAGTATTTT
J gene: TRBJ2-3
D gene: NA
V gene: TRBV7-9
clone size: many

CDR3 protein: CASREGSPNNEQFF
CDR3 DNA: TGTGCCAGCAGGGAAGGGAGTCCGAACAATGAGCAGTTCTTC
J gene: TRBJ2-1
D gene: NA
V gene: TRBV12-3/TRBV12-4
clone size: many

CDR3 protein: CASKVDSTNEQFF
CDR3 DNA: TGCGCCAGCAAGGTGGACTCCACCAATGAGCAGTTCTTC
J gene: TRBJ2-1
D gene: NA
V gene: TRBV5-1
clone size: few

CDR3 protein: CASSQAIPTGAGSPLHF
CDR3 DNA: TGTGCCAGCAGCCAAGCTATCCCTACAGGGGCCGGTTCACCCCTCCACTTT
J gene: TRBJ1-6
D gene: TRBD1
V gene: TRBV4-2
clone size: NA

CDR3 protein: CASSLVGTGIRYGYTF
CDR3 DNA: TGTGCCAGCAGCTTAGTGGGGACAGGAATCCGCTATGGCTACACCTTC
J gene: TRBJ1-2
D gene: TRBD1
V gene: TRBV7-9
clone size: few

CDR3 protein: CARPGPRHQPQHF
CDR3 DNA: TGTGCCCGACCGGGACCCAGGCACCAGCCCCAGCATTTT
J gene: TRBJ1-5
D gene: NA
V gene: TRBV25-1
clone size: NA